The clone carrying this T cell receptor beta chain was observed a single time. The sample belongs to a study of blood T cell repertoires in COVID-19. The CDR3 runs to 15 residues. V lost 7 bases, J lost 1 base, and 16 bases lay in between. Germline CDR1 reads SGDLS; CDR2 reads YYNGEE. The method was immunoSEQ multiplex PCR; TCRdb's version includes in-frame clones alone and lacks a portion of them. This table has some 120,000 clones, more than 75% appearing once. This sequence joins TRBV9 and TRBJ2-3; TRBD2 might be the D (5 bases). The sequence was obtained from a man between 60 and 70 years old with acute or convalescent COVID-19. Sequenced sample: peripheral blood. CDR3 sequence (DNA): TGTGCCAGCGGGCGGGTGGGCGACGGCACAGATACGCAGTATTTT. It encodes CASGRVGDGTDTQYF.